The 16 T cell receptor beta chains below come from one sample, sequenced in a study of blood T cell repertoires in COVID-19. Data came from immunoSEQ multiplex PCR; TCRdb stores just in-frame clones and leaves some out. The data hold 120,000 or so clones, with around 76% observed a single time. The sequencing input was peripheral blood. The receptors originated from an elderly woman with acute or convalescent COVID-19.

This rearrangement joins TRBV18 to TRBJ2-7; 12 positions agree with TRBD1. Trimming removed 2 bases from V and 0 bases from J; junction bases left unmatched: 11. Germline lookup yields CDR1 KGHSH and CDR2 LQKENI. This CDR3 has 19 amino acids. This CDR3 reads CASSPGVGQGAPDSYEQYF. CDR3 in DNA: TGTGCCAGCTCACCAGGAGTGGGACAGGGGGCGCCGGACTCCTACGAGCAGTACTTC.

The chain employs TRBV27 and TRBJ1-3; 11 bases map to TRBD1. Germline V CDR1 and CDR2: MNHEY, SMNVEV (reference sequence). V was clipped by 8 bases and J by 2 bases; unmatched bases: 2. The length of the CDR3 is 14 residues. CDR3 nucleotides: TGTGCCAGCCGGACAGGGGGCGCTGGAAACACCATATATTTT. Residues: CASRTGGAGNTIYF.

This chain links TRBV19 with TRBJ2-2; 12 nucleotides agree with TRBD1. The CDR3 extends over 20 amino acids. Germline values: CDR1 LNHDA, CDR2 SQIVND (reference sequence). Trimming at V came to 7 bases and at J to 4 bases, leaving 19 bases not matched to a gene. The DNA of the CDR3 is TGTGCCAGTAACTATAGATTTCAGGCGGGACAGGGGGCGAGCACCGGGGAGCTGTTTTTT. It translates to CASNYRFQAGQGASTGELFF.

This chain joins TRBV10-3 and TRBJ1-5; the D is unclear. Per the germline V gene, CDR1 is ENHRY and CDR2 is SYGVKD. The ends were cut back, 0 bases at V and 1 base at J, with 10 bases in the middle. This CDR3 comprises 16 residues. This CDR3 reads CAISESLTASNQPQHF. CDR3 DNA: TGTGCCATCAGTGAGTCGCTAACAGCCAGCAATCAGCCCCAGCATTTT.

The chain carries TRBV5-1 and TRBJ1-4; the D is unclear. V was pared by 4 bases and J by 2 bases, with 12 bases between. Germline loops: CDR1 SGHRS, CDR2 YFSETQ. The CDR3 consists of 15 residues. The CDR3 DNA reads TGCGCCAGCAGCCTCGGTTCGACTACTAATGAAAAACTGTTTTTT. Its protein product is CASSLGSTTNEKLFF.

This chain joins TRBV7-9 and TRBJ2-1; 8 nucleotides line up with TRBD2. V lost 6 bases to trimming and J lost 6 bases; unmatched junction nucleotides: 22. The CDR3 has 19 residues. The V gene's germline CDR1 is SEHNR and CDR2 FQNEAQ (reference sequence). The CDR3 DNA follows: TGTGCCAGCAGTACCTTTGCGGGGGGCCCCTTTTTTTTCGTCAATGAGCAGTTCTTC. Its protein is CASSTFAGGPFFFVNEQFF.

The sample holds a few counts of this clone. V is TRBV30 and J is TRBJ2-3, with a possible D match to TRBD2 (6 bases). The CDR3 sequence is 15 residues long. Germline V CDR1 and CDR2: GTSNPN, SVGIG (reference sequence). The germline V and J ends were trimmed by 0 bases and 2 bases, with 12 bases remaining between them. In DNA form, the CDR3 reads TGTGCCTGGAGTGTACAGAGCGGGTTCACAGATACGCAGTATTTT. Amino acids: CAWSVQSGFTDTQYF.

The rearrangement uses TRBV19 and TRBJ2-7, with 9 bases lining up with TRBD1. Germline V gene sequence: CDR1 LNHDA, CDR2 SQIVND (reference sequence). This CDR3 region has 16 residues. The trim removed 0 bases at V and 5 bases at J, leaving 8 bases unmatched. CDR3 sequence (DNA): TGTGCCAGTAGTATAGACGCGGGACAGGGAATAAACGAGCAGTACTTC. Translating gives CASSIDAGQGINEQYF.

This rearrangement joins TRBV6-5 to TRBJ1-4; D perhaps matches TRBD1 (5 bases). The CDR3 length is 14 residues. V was pared by 7 bases and J by 3 bases, with 12 bases between. Looked up from germline, CDR1 is MNHEY and CDR2 is SVGAGI. For the CDR3, the DNA is TGTGCCAGCACCAATGACAGACCTAATGAAAAACTGTTTTTT. This codes for CASTNDRPNEKLFF.

The gene calls are TRBV19 and TRBJ1-2; 7 nucleotides agree with TRBD1. The CDR3 has 14 residues. Trimming took 5 bases from V and 5 from J; bases not matched to a gene: 8. Per germline, CDR1 LNHDA and CDR2 SQIVND (reference sequence). The CDR3 loop is CASSFTDRVYGYTF. In DNA, the CDR3 is TGTGCCAGTAGTTTCACCGACAGGGTTTATGGCTACACCTTC.

As concerns this clone: Different DNA sequences within this sample yield the same CDR3. The V gene is TRBV6-5, the J gene TRBJ2-7; 10 nucleotides agree with TRBD2. The CDR3 extends over 14 amino acids. The ends lost 8 bases at V and 2 bases at J; junction bases unmatched: 6. CDR1 and CDR2 (germline): MNHEY, SVGAGI. CDR3 protein: CASRRTSGPYEQYF. The DNA for the CDR3 is TGTGCCAGCCGTCGGACTAGCGGACCCTACGAGCAGTACTTC.

Written as DNA, the CDR3 is TGTGCCAGCAGCTTTGAGAGGGTCAGTTCCTACGAGCAGTACTTC. It is translated as CASSFERVSSYEQYF. The gene calls are TRBV4-2 and TRBJ2-7; possible D gene TRBD2, 5 bases. Germline CDR1 is LGHNA and CDR2 is YNFKEQ. The V and J ends lost 5 bases and 1 base respectively, with 15 bases between them. The CDR3 runs 15 residues.

The chain carries TRBV20-1 and TRBJ2-5, with TRBD2 identical over 14 bases. V shed 3 bases and J 5 bases; nucleotides not matched to a gene: 11. Germline values: CDR1 DFQATT, CDR2 SNEGSKA (reference sequence). The CDR3 covers 17 residues. CDR3 loop: CSASGGTSGRGRETQYF. CDR3 coding DNA: TGCAGTGCTAGTGGGGGGACTAGCGGGAGAGGGAGGGAGACCCAGTACTTC.

V and J are TRBV29-1 and TRBJ2-7; D is possibly TRBD1 (6 bases). The CDR3 consists of 13 residues. Germline V CDR1 and CDR2: SQVTM, ANQGSEA. Trimming took 7 bases from V and 3 from J, leaving 16 bases between them. The CDR3 region is CSGLIQGGYEQYF. As DNA, the CDR3 is TGCAGCGGATTAATACAGGGCGGCTACGAGCAGTACTTC.

The V call is TRBV19, the J call TRBJ1-5; tentative D call: TRBD1 (5 bases). Germline CDR1 is LNHDA and CDR2 is SQIVND (reference sequence). Trimming removed 0 bases at V and 7 bases at J, with 16 bases between. The CDR3 covers 16 residues. The CDR3 sequence is CASSIESGGARQPQHF. The CDR3 DNA is TGTGCCAGTAGTATAGAATCCGGCGGGGCACGGCAGCCCCAGCATTTT.

In its sample, this clone was seen once. The rearrangement uses TRBV3-1 (or the pseudogene TRBV3-2) and TRBJ1-6, with TRBD1 as a possible D gene (6 bases). Looked up from germline, CDR1 is LGHDT and CDR2 is YNNKEL (reference sequence). Trimming pared 4 bases from V and 6 bases from J, leaving 16 bases between. The CDR3 covers 16 residues. The CDR3, as DNA: TGTGCCAGCAGCCCTAGGGGGACGGAGAGTAATTCACCCCTCCACTTT. Its protein is CASSPRGTESNSPLHF.